This TCR beta chain came from a study of blood T cells in healthy people across ages. The V gene's germline CDR1 is SGHTA and CDR2 FQGNSA. The CDR3 length is 15 residues. Study-level findings and limits: The diversity estimates, figures obtained from one million T cells, were considered underestimates.

Primed by a sample-barcoded 5' primer and a J-beta primer mix, a second PCR proceeded for about 7 to 11 cycles. TCRdb reprocessed the 5' RACE reads via MiXCR and lists one record per CDR3 protein. The sample lists around 1.7 million distinct CDR3 sequences; 25% to 30% were seen once. As for this clonotype: What it binds is not known. The junction does not match germline at one end; this may be a read error.

V and J are TRBV7-2 and TRBJ1-6; no clear D. The TCR comes from a woman under 40 in good health. Sequencing input: blood. This CDR3 is CPSSLGGGFNSPLHF. CDR3 DNA sequence: TGTCCCAGCAGCTTAGGAGGCGGCTTTAATTCACCCCTCCACTTT.